This T cell receptor beta chain was profiled in a study of neurological immune-mediated disorders. TCRdb reanalysed the 5' RACE reads using MiXCR and keeps one entry per CDR3 protein. The top ten clones hold about 7% of a sample with some 57,000 distinct CDR3 sequences, more than 3% of them seen once. The CDR3 sequence is 13 residues long. Ten or more counts support this clonotype. The sequence derives from a woman aged 55-69 years with multiple sclerosis. Sequences were obtained from PBMCs. The J gene is TRBJ2-4, the V gene TRBV3-2. TRBV3-2 is labeled a pseudogene. The CDR3 protein is CARINYSQNIQYF. The CDR3 DNA is TGTGCCAGGATAAACTACAGCCAAAACATTCAGTACTTC.